A selection of T cell receptor beta chains follows, all from one sample in a study of blood T cell repertoires in COVID-19. Using immunoSEQ multiplex PCR, the repertoire was profiled, and TCRdb retains in-frame clones only, with some absent. The table includes roughly 53,000 clones, about 88% detected once. The sequenced material came from peripheral blood. These receptors came from a man in his 70s with active COVID-19. CDR3s include the opening cysteine and the closing phenylalanine or tryptophan. A D gene is named only where the DNA matches it firmly. Clone size, where shown, is once, few, many, or a class for clones that have expanded.

J | V | D | size | CDR3 | DNA
TRBJ1-2 | TRBV10-3 | . | . | CAIEGRANYGYTF | TGTGCCATCGAGGGCAGAGCTAACTATGGCTACACCTTC
TRBJ2-3 | TRBV7-2 | TRBD2 | . | CASRLGVAGASTDTQYF | TGTGCCAGCAGATTAGGGGTAGCGGGAGCGTCCACAGATACGCAGTATTTT
TRBJ1-1 | TRBV27 | . | . | CASSLTANTEAFF | TGTGCCAGCAGTTTGACAGCCAACACTGAAGCTTTCTTT
TRBJ1-1 | TRBV11-3 | . | . | CASSLWGRAGDNTEAFF | TGTGCCAGCAGCTTATGGGGGAGGGCCGGGGACAACACTGAAGCTTTCTTT
TRBJ2-7 | TRBV5-4 | . | . | CASSLVSGDPYEQYF | TGTGCCAGCAGCTTGGTTTCGGGGGACCCCTACGAGCAGTACTTC
TRBJ1-1 | TRBV15 | . | . | CATSRDPNRARGVNTEAFF | TGTGCCACCAGCAGAGATCCCAACAGGGCGCGAGGTGTGAACACTGAAGCTTTCTTT
TRBJ2-1 | TRBV5-4 | TRBD1 | . | CASSQGQDNEQFF | TGTGCCAGCAGCCAGGGACAGGACAATGAGCAGTTCTTC
TRBJ1-4 | TRBV5-4 | . | . | CASSSGANEKLFF | TGTGCCAGCAGCTCAGGGGCTAATGAAAAACTGTTTTTT
TRBJ2-3 | TRBV28 | TRBD2 | . | CASSSAGGVSDTQYF | TGTGCCAGCAGTTCCGCGGGAGGAGTGTCAGATACGCAGTATTTT
TRBJ2-7 | TRBV12-3/TRBV12-4 | TRBD1 | few | CASSGDSTYEQYF | TGTGCCAGCAGTGGGGACAGTACCTACGAGCAGTACTTC
TRBJ2-1 | TRBV11-2 | TRBD2 | . | CASSALQREGQYEQFF | TGTGCCAGCAGCGCACTTCAGAGGGAGGGCCAGTATGAGCAGTTCTTC
TRBJ2-7 | TRBV5-1 | . | . | CASSDSAPQGEQYF | TGCGCCAGCAGCGATTCCGCCCCCCAGGGGGAGCAGTACTTC